This T cell receptor (beta chain) was captured by sequencing in a study of OX40 agonist ivuxolimab in advanced cancers. About the research overall: Age averaged around 58 years (range 23 to 79), and more than 80% were male. Prior anti-PD-1, anti-PD-L1 or anti-CTLA-4 therapy did not bar entry, and about 38% had some. Findings of the study overall: Researchers report that CD8+ T cells had, on average, more expanded clones than CD4+.

This clone appeared a single time. Its antigen is currently unknown. Only in-frame clones appear in the TCRdb table, and some are missing; sequencing was by immunoSEQ multiplex PCR. Altogether 67,000 or so clones are present, about 92% being singletons, with the ten largest covering 1.1%. The germline V gene encodes CDR1 SQVTM and CDR2 ANQGSEA. Trimming removed 4 bases from V and 3 bases from J; junction bases left unmatched: 7. The CDR3 has 15 amino acids. The V call is TRBV29-1, the J call TRBJ2-2; TRBD2 matches at 8 bases. The sequence was obtained from an adult with an advanced solid tumor such as melanoma, head and neck, liver or kidney cancer. The sequences come from CD4+ or CD8+ T cells sorted from blood, collected in a trial of the OX40 agonist ivuxolimab. DNA for the CDR3: TGCAGCGTTGTCTCCAGCGGGGGCCACACCGGGGAGCTGTTTTTT. Translating gives CSVVSSGGHTGELFF.